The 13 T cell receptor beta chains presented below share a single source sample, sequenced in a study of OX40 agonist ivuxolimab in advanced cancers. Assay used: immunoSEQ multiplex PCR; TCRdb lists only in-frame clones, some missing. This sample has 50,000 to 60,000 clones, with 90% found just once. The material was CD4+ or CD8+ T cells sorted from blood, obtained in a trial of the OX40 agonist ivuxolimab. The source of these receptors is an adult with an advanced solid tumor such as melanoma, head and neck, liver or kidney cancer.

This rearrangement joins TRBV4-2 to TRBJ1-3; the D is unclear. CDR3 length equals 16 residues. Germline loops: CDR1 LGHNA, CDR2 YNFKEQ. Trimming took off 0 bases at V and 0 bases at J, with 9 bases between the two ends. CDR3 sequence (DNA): TGTGCCAGCAGCCAAGATTGGAGGGTCTCTGGAAACACCATATATTTT. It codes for CASSQDWRVSGNTIYF.

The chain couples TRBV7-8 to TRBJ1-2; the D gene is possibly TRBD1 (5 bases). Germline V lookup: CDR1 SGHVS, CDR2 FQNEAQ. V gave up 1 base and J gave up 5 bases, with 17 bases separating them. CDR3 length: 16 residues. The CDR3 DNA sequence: TGTGCCAGCAGCTTAGGACAGTCAGGTCGGGCATATGGCTACACCTTC. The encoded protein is CASSLGQSGRAYGYTF.

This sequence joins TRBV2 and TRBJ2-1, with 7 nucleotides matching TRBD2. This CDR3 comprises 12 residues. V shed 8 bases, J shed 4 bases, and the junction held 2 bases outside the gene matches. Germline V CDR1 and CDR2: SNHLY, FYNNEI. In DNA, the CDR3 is TGTGCCAGCGGGAGGGAATACAATGAGCAGTTCTTC. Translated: CASGREYNEQFF.

CDR3 nucleotide sequence: TGTGCCATCAGTGGGGGGGACAGGACGCTTCCCGGCACAGATACGCAGTATTTT. This encodes CAISGGDRTLPGTDTQYF. The chain joins TRBV10-3 to TRBJ2-3, with 8 positions matching TRBD1. Germline V gives CDR1 ENHRY, CDR2 SYGVKD. V gave up 4 bases and J gave up 1 base; unmatched junction bases: 13. This CDR3 is built from 18 residues.

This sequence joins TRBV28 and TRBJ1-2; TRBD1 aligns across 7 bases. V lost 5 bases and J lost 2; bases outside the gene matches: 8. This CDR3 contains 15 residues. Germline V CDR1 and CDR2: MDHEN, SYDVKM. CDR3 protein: CASSQAGTANYGYTF. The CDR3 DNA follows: TGTGCCAGCAGTCAGGCGGGGACAGCGAACTATGGCTACACCTTC.

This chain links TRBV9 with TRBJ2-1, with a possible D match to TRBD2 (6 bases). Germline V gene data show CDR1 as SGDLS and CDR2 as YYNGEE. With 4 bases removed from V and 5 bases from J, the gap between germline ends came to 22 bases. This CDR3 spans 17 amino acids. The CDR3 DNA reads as TGTGCCAGCAGCACCAAGGGTAGGGGACTTCGAGACAATGAGCAGTTCTTC. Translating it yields CASSTKGRGLRDNEQFF.

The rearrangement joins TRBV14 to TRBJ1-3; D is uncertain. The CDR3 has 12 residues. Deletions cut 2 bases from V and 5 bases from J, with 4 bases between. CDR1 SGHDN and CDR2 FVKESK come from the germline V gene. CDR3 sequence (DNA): TGTGCCAGCAGCCAAAACAGAAACACCATATATTTT. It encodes CASSQNRNTIYF.

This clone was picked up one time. The CDR3 loop reads CASSLTAWDVEQYF. CDR3 coding DNA: TGTGCCAGTAGTTTGACAGCCTGGGACGTCGAGCAGTACTTC. V gene TRBV19 combines with J gene TRBJ2-7; D could derive from TRBD1 or TRBD2 (5 bases each). CDR1 and CDR2 (germline): LNHDA, SQIVND (reference sequence). V gave up 5 bases and J gave up 6 bases, with 17 bases separating them. The CDR3 totals 14 residues.

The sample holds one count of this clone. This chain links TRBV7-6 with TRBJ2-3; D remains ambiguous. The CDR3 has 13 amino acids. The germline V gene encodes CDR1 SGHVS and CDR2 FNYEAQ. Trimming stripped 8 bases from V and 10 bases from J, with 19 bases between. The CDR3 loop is CASDPGLGGAQYF. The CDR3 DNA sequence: TGTGCCAGCGACCCGGGTCTAGGTGGGGCGCAGTATTTT.

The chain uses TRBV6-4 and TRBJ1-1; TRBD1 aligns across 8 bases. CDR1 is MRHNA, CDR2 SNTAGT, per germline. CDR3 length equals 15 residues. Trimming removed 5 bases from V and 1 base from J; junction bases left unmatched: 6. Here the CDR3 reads CASSMTGVGNTEAFF. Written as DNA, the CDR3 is TGTGCCAGCAGTATGACAGGGGTAGGGAACACTGAAGCTTTCTTT.

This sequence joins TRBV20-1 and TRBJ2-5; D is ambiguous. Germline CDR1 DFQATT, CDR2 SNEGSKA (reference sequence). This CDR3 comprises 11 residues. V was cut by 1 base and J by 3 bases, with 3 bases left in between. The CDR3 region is CSARGKETQYF. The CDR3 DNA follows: TGCAGTGCTAGAGGAAAAGAGACCCAGTACTTC.

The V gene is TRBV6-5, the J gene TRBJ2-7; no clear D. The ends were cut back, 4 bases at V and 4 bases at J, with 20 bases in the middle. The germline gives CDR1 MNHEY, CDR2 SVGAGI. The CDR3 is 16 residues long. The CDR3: CASSSVGPLFNYEQYF. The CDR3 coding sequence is TGTGCCAGCAGTTCCGTCGGCCCATTATTTAATTACGAGCAGTACTTC.

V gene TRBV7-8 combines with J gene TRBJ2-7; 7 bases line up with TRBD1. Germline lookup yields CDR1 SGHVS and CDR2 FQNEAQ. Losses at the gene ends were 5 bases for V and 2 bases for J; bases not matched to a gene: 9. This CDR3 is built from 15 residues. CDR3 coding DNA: TGTGCCAGCAGCCAAACGAGGGGGCCAACCTACGAGCAGTACTTC. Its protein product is CASSQTRGPTYEQYF.